This T cell receptor (beta chain) was sequenced during a study of shared clonotypes between healthy human individuals. Study in general: Every donor yielded three CD4 naive, three CD4 memory, two CD8 naive and one CD8 memory plate.

Trimming took off 0 bases at V and 5 bases at J, with 11 bases between the two ends. This CDR3 has 14 residues. From germline, CDR1 is SGHRS and CDR2 YFSETQ. The study drew its donors from healthy HIV-negative adults without recent acute infections or vaccinations. The donors were all Caucasian adults (living in Nashville, Tennessee). Samples underwent the assay at deep level. Measured with immunoSEQ multiplex PCR; TCRdb has only the in-frame clones, and not every one. The sample records millions of clones, around 90% being singletons. Material: naive CD4+ T cells sorted from blood. Specified subset: CD45RA+ positively selected. The V and J genes are TRBV5-1 and TRBJ1-2, with D uncertain. The origin of this receptor is a man aged 18 to 29 in good health. The CDR3 nucleotides read TGCGCCAGCAGCTTGGAAGGCAGTCGATATGGCTACACCTTC. Amino acids: CASSLEGSRYGYTF.